The entry that follows covers one TCR beta chain sequence. This sample stems from a study of T cell repertoires in cytomegalovirus infection. TCRdb ran MiXCR on the reads and lists one entry per CDR3 protein. Among roughly 720,000 distinct CDR3 sequences listed, under 40% were seen once. The V gene lost 4 bases and the J gene lost 2 bases, with 9 bases spanning the gap. The CDR3 spans 14 residues. The germline V gene encodes CDR1 MDHEN and CDR2 SYDVKM. What was sequenced was PBMCs. The receptor was derived from a human donor in good health (CMV status not recorded). Some clones in this sample may be carry-over from other donors' samples. The V gene is TRBV28, the J gene TRBJ1-5; D is uncertain. The CDR3 DNA reads as TGTGCCAGCAGTTGGGCACTTGGCAATCAGCCCCAGCATTTT. Its translation: CASSWALGNQPQHF.